These T cell receptor beta chains were read from a single sample in a study of metastatic and nonmetastatic thyroid tumors. TCRdb re-called clones from the PCR reads using MiXCR. This sample has around 10,000 clones, with 20% to 30% found just once. The sequencing input was tumor tissue. Receptors originate from a female donor with papillary thyroid cancer or a benign thyroid nodule (not recorded which). Some clones in this sample may be carry-over from other donors' samples. The conserved cysteine and the conserved F or W are not part of the CDR3 here. D genes are given only for firm matches.

v_call: TRBV20-1
j_call: TRBJ2-3
d_call: TRBD2
cdr3_aa: SARTVAGVVDTQY

v_call: TRBV5-1
j_call: TRBJ2-5
d_call: NA
cdr3_aa: ASSLVPSRETQY

v_call: TRBV12-3/TRBV12-4
j_call: TRBJ1-3
d_call: NA
cdr3_aa: ASSLGFSGNTIY

v_call: TRBV6-6
j_call: TRBJ1-1
d_call: NA
cdr3_aa: ASSYLFTGSEAF

v_call: TRBV19
j_call: TRBJ2-7
d_call: NA
cdr3_aa: ASTRGADPTYEQY

v_call: TRBV24-1
j_call: TRBJ2-4
d_call: TRBD1
cdr3_aa: ATSDLGDRGENIQY

v_call: TRBV24-1
j_call: TRBJ1-2
d_call: NA
cdr3_aa: ATSALGAPVGGYT

v_call: TRBV24-1
j_call: TRBJ1-1
d_call: NA
cdr3_aa: ATSDPGGRAF

v_call: TRBV6-1
j_call: TRBJ2-7
d_call: TRBD1
cdr3_aa: ASSEEGAASYEQY

v_call: TRBV28
j_call: TRBJ2-1
d_call: TRBD2
cdr3_aa: ASTTPLSGRADEQF

v_call: TRBV20-1
j_call: TRBJ1-3
d_call: NA
cdr3_aa: SASKTGSGNTIY

v_call: TRBV7-2
j_call: TRBJ2-1
d_call: NA
cdr3_aa: ASSADWSRREQF

v_call: TRBV19
j_call: TRBJ2-7
d_call: NA
cdr3_aa: ASSPSALREQY

v_call: TRBV9
j_call: TRBJ1-2
d_call: NA
cdr3_aa: ASSLTGDGTYGYT

v_call: TRBV2
j_call: TRBJ2-1
d_call: TRBD2
cdr3_aa: ASSIGTSAYNEQF

v_call: TRBV12-3/TRBV12-4
j_call: TRBJ1-4
d_call: NA
cdr3_aa: ASSLAGGGGNEKLF

v_call: TRBV5-1
j_call: TRBJ1-1
d_call: NA
cdr3_aa: ASSPADRGTEAF

v_call: TRBV6-1
j_call: TRBJ1-2
d_call: NA
cdr3_aa: ASSDYRELVRLDGYT

v_call: TRBV10-2
j_call: TRBJ1-5
d_call: NA
cdr3_aa: ASSESDHSTDQPQH

v_call: TRBV20-1
j_call: TRBJ2-7
d_call: TRBD1
cdr3_aa: SASDRGSGSYEQY

v_call: TRBV6-1
j_call: TRBJ1-1
d_call: TRBD1
cdr3_aa: ASTDGQGNTEAF

v_call: TRBV28
j_call: TRBJ2-3
d_call: NA
cdr3_aa: ASSVSTDKQY